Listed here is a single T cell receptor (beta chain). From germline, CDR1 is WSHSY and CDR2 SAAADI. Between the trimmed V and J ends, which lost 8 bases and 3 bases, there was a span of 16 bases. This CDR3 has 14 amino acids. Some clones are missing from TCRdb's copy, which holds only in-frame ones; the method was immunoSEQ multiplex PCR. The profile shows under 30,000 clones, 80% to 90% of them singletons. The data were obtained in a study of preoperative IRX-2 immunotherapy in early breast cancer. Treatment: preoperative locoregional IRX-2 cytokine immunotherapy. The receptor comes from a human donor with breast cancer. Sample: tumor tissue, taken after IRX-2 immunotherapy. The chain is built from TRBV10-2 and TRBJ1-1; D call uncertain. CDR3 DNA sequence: TGCGCCAGCCTGGCCGGCTTCGAGGACACTGAAGCTTTCTTT. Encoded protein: CASLAGFEDTEAFF.